This T cell receptor beta chain emerged from a study of identifying expanded T cells in peripheral blood. Comment on this clone: Its antigen is still unknown.

Notes on the study in general: Technical replicates showed around 1.1 changed clones; roughly two weeks 15 to 20; four weeks 19. Roughly two-week clone count variance significantly increased as total template count grew.

Some clones are missing from TCRdb's copy, which holds only in-frame ones; the method was immunoSEQ multiplex PCR. The sample holds roughly 63,000 clones, about 83% seen once. During the collection period, no donor immune events like infections were recorded. CDR3 size: 15 residues. V gave up 1 base and J gave up 0 bases, with 9 bases separating them. Per the germline V gene, CDR1 is LGHNA and CDR2 is YNFKEQ. Sequenced: blood. V and J are TRBV4-2 and TRBJ2-5; D might be TRBD2 (6 bases). The clonotype originates from a person aged 18 to 75 in good health. CDR3 residues: CASSQVAGYQETQYF. DNA for the CDR3: TGTGCCAGCAGCCAAGTCGCGGGGTACCAAGAGACCCAGTACTTC.